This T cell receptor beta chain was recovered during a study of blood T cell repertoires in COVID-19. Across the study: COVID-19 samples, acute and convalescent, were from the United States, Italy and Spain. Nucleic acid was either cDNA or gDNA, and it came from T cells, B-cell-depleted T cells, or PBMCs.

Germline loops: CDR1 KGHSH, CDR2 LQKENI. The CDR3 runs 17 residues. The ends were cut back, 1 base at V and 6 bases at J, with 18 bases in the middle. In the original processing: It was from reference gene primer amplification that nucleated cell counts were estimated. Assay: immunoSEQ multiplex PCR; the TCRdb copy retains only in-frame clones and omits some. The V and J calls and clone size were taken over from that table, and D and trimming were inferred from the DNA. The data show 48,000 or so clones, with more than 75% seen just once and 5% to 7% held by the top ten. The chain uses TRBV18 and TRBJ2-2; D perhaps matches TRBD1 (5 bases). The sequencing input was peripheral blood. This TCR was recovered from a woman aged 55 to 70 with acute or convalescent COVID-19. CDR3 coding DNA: TGTGCCAGCTCACCACTGCAATTCCTAGGACACTCCGGGGAGCTGTTTTTT. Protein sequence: CASSPLQFLGHSGELFF. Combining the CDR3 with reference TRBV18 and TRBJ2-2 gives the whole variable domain NAGVMQNPRHLVRRRGQEARLRCSPMKGHSHVYWYRQLPEEGLKFMVYLQKENIIDESGMPKERFSAEFPKEGPSILRIQQVVRGDSAAYFCASSPLQFLGHSGELFFGEGSRLTVL.